This T cell receptor beta chain originates from a study of neoadjuvant anti-PD-1 for oral cavity cancer (dated by TCRdb to the early 2020s). Regarding the complete study: Patients mostly received three to four biweekly doses of nivolumab at 3 mg/kg before curative-intent surgical resection. A fourth nivolumab dose was given around day 43 to patients without progression, and definitive surgical resection was performed in those patients on days 50-56. Responders were defined as patients with complete response, partial response or stable disease by RECIST 1.1; non-responders were defined as patients with progression. The parent correlative cohort had about a dozen patients and a response rate of 30% to 35%. Overall study outcomes, separate from this receptor: Higher pretreatment blood Treg/Th17 ratios correlated with higher pretreatment blood TCRbeta clonality and lower post-treatment tumor TCRbeta clonality. The TCR analyses had only a few patients in each response group, and the authors called for validation in larger cohorts. After neoadjuvant nivolumab, significantly higher T cell clonality (Gini index) was found within PBMCs in non-responders than in responders.

The trim is 3 bases for V and 11 bases for J, with a gap of 14 bases between the germline ends. CDR1 and CDR2 (ENHRY, SYGVKD) derive from the germline V gene. There are 14 amino acids in the CDR3, from cysteine to phenylalanine inclusive. Kept here is only the CDR3 DNA, which spans 42 bases and is read in frame from base 1. PBMC libraries used mostly approximately 450 ng of input genomic DNA for deep sequencing, with six replicates per sample. The immunoSEQ hsTCRbeta kit was used to prepare TCRbeta libraries, following the manufacturer's instructions. An Illumina NovaSeq 6000 S4 flow cell was used to sequence the final libraries, which had first been combined to 3 nM. On the study's bioinformatics: Raw data preprocessing and quality control were performed with the immunoSEQ Analyzer. The analysis was restricted to productive rearrangements, with each unique CDR3 amino acid sequence defining a clonotype. Repertoire clonality was estimated as the Gini-Simpson index, which was computed with the R package tcR. Student's t test was used to compare Gini indices, while Pearson correlation assessed associations with tumor size change. In its TCRdb copy, this immuneACCESS table keeps in-frame sequences only and misses some clones. Where compared with another copy, unresolved V genes explain less than half of these, and the others have no known cause. Clone size and V and J calls were adopted from that table, with D and trimming inferred from the DNA. The table for this sample lists just over 65,000 clones; 70% to 90% of them were counted only once. The top ten constitute about 3.7% of the sample.

The sample's time point, from its label and the paper: after neoadjuvant nivolumab, at surgical resection. Patients were newly diagnosed with stage II-IVA oral cavity squamous cell carcinoma and had received no prior systemic or radiation treatment. Everyone in the cohort had locally advanced, HPV-negative oral cavity squamous cell carcinoma. Peripheral blood mononuclear cells were analyzed directly and were not maintained or expanded in culture. Samples came from a longitudinal correlative study of a single-arm phase II trial of neoadjuvant nivolumab in oral cavity squamous cell carcinoma. Subject-matched pre- and post-treatment PBMCs and tumors from three responders and three non-responders were subjected to genomic DNA-based TCRbeta sequencing. Peripheral blood mononuclear cells were drawn once before nivolumab treatment and a second time after treatment, when surgery took place. The Maxwell RSC DNA from Cells kit was used to isolate genomic DNA from PBMCs.

On this clone itself: Its specific antigen is unknown. No quality values exist for individual bases; no much larger clone is one base distant.

The source is a person aged 40-85 years with oral cavity squamous cell carcinoma. This sequence uses TRBV10-3 and TRBJ2-6, with a tentative D gene TRBD2 over 6 matching bases. The specimen was PBMCs, collected after nivolumab (anti-PD-1) treatment. The nucleotides read TGTGCCATCAGTGAAGTCTGGACTAACGACGTCCTGACTTTC. Its protein reads: CAISEVWTNDVLTF.